Listed below are T cell receptor beta chains from one sample, sequenced in a study of PD-1 blockade in mismatch repair-deficient tumors. Clones were read by immunoSEQ multiplex PCR, and TCRdb kept only the in-frame ones, dropping some. The sample has roughly 79,000 clones, roughly 80% seen once. Sequenced here: peripheral blood, sampled 44 weeks after starting pembrolizumab. The receptors were sampled from an adult with mismatch repair-deficient cancer. Each CDR3 is given with its conserved first and last residue. The D gene is left open where the match is weak. Clone sizes are given selectively: once, few, many, or a class where the clone is expanded.

TRBJ1-2 | many | - | TRBV11-2 | TGTGCCAGCAGCTTAGGTTTAGTAAGGAACTATGGCTACACCTTC | CASSLGLVRNYGYTF
TRBJ2-5 | once | - | TRBV6-5 | TGTGCCAGCAGTTACTCTCAGGGACTAGAGACCCAGTACTTC | CASSYSQGLETQYF
TRBJ2-2 | - | TRBD2 | TRBV7-3 | TGTGCCAGCCGGACAGGAGTAGCGGGAGGGCCAGGGACCGGGGAGCTGTTTTTT | CASRTGVAGGPGTGELFF
TRBJ2-7 | - | TRBD2 | TRBV12-5 | TGTGCTAGTGGTTTGGTGGTTAGCGGGATTACCTACGAGCAGTACTTC | CASGLVVSGITYEQYF
TRBJ1-4 | - | - | TRBV7-6 | TGTGCCAGCAGCTTTCTAGGGGGGTCCGGTGAAAAACTGTTTTTT | CASSFLGGSGEKLFF
TRBJ1-2 | once | - | TRBV27 | TGTGCCAGCAGTTTGAACAGGCTCAACTATGGCTACACCTTC | CASSLNRLNYGYTF
TRBJ2-4 | - | TRBD1 | TRBV12-5 | TGTGCTAGTGGTTTGTGGGAACAGGGGCCCCAAAACATTCAGTACTTC | CASGLWEQGPQNIQYF
TRBJ2-1 | - | TRBD2 | TRBV14 | TGTGCCAGCAGCCATTCAATCCTAGCGGGAGGTTTATCAAGCTCCTACAATGAGCAGTTCTTC | CASSHSILAGGLSSSYNEQFF
TRBJ2-1 | - | - | TRBV5-1 | TGCGCCAGCAGCTTGGTCACAGGAGTTCGGGTTGGTCTCAACAATGAGCAGTTCTTC | CASSLVTGVRVGLNNEQFF
TRBJ2-1 | - | TRBD2 | TRBV27 | TGTGCCAGCAGCCAGAGGGCCCGGGAGGGCCTCTACAATGAGCAGTTCTTC | CASSQRAREGLYNEQFF
TRBJ2-7 | - | TRBD2 | TRBV7-8 | TGTGCCAGCAGCCCCGGACTAGGCGGCTCCTACGAGCAGTACTTC | CASSPGLGGSYEQYF
TRBJ2-7 | - | TRBD2 | TRBV2 | TGTGCCAGCAGTTTAGCGGGAGGGACGTACGAGCAGTACTTC | CASSLAGGTYEQYF
TRBJ1-1 | - | - | TRBV6-5 | TGTGCCAGCAACCCGAGGGAATTGAACACTGAAGCTTTCTTT | CASNPRELNTEAFF
TRBJ1-1 | once | - | TRBV20-1 | TGCAGTGTCGGACGGCTCACTGAAGCTTTCTTT | CSVGRLTEAFF
TRBJ2-7 | - | TRBD1 | TRBV5-5 | TGTGCCAGCAGTCCGGGACAGGGGATTTCCTACGAGCAGTACTTC | CASSPGQGISYEQYF
TRBJ1-1 | once | - | TRBV5-1 | TGCGCCAGCGGACTTGACCGGGGTGGACTGAACACTGAAGCTTTCTTT | CASGLDRGGLNTEAFF
TRBJ1-1 | - | TRBD1 | TRBV5-1 | TGCGCCAGCAGCTTGGGTCAGGGGGTAGACACTGAAGCTTTCTTT | CASSLGQGVDTEAFF
TRBJ2-1 | - | - | TRBV7-8 | TGTGCCAGCAGCTCGCAGGGGGTATTAGCGGAGAGCTCCTACAATGAGCAGTTCTTC | CASSSQGVLAESSYNEQFF
TRBJ2-7 | few | - | TRBV18 | TGTGCCAGCTCAAAATCGAGTAACGACGAGCAGTACTTC | CASSKSSNDEQYF
TRBJ1-3 | - | - | TRBV13 | TGTGCCAGCAGCCCCGACAGGAACTCTGGAAACACCATATATTTT | CASSPDRNSGNTIYF
TRBJ2-6 | - | - | TRBV5-1 | TGCGCCAGCAGCTTGGTTGGGGGAGCGGGGGCCAACGTCCTGACTTTC | CASSLVGGAGANVLTF
TRBJ2-7 | few | - | TRBV7-2 | TGTGCCAGCAGCTCCACCCCGGGACAATCCTACGAGCAGTACTTC | CASSSTPGQSYEQYF
TRBJ1-2 | - | - | TRBV11-2 | TGTGCCAGCAGCTTAGATGCACACCTCAGCTACACCTTC | CASSLDAHLSYTF
TRBJ1-1 | - | - | TRBV11-1 | TGTGCCAGCAGCTTAGCCGCGGGGCACACTGAAGCTTTCTTT | CASSLAAGHTEAFF
TRBJ2-3 | - | - | TRBV9 | TGTGCCAGCAGCGTAGAATTAGGACCAACTCAGGCGCAGTATTTT | CASSVELGPTQAQYF
TRBJ1-5 | once | - | TRBV19 | TGTGCCAGTACTTCGACAGACTATAGCAATCAGCCCCAGCATTTT | CASTSTDYSNQPQHF